This TCR beta chain was documented in a study of blood T cell repertoires in COVID-19. The V gene end was trimmed by 1 base and the J gene end by 6 bases; junction bases not matched to a gene: 15. There are 17 residues in the CDR3. CDR1 and CDR2 (germline): GTSNPN, SVGIG (reference sequence). The protocol was immunoSEQ multiplex PCR, while the TCRdb copy is restricted to in-frame clones and leaves out a portion. The sample holds roughly 90,000 clones, roughly 84% seen once. The specimen was peripheral blood. This clonotype was sampled from a human donor in a cohort sampled during active COVID-19. The rearrangement uses TRBV30 and TRBJ2-3, with 8 bases that match TRBD2. The CDR3: CAWSALRGRGGGDTQYF. The CDR3 coding sequence is TGTGCCTGGAGTGCCCTCCGCGGCCGGGGGGGAGGGGATACGCAGTATTTT.